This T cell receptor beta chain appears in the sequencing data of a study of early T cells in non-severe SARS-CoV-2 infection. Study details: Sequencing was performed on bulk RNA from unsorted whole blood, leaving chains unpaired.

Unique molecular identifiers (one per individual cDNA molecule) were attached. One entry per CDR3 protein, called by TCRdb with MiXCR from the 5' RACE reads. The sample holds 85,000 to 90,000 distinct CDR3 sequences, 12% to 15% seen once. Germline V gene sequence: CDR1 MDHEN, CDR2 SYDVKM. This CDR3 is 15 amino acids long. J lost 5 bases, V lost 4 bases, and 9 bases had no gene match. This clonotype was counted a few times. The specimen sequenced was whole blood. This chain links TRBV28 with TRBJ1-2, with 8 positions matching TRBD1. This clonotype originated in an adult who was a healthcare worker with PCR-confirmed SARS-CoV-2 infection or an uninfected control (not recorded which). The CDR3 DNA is TGTGCCAGCAGTTCCGGGGCAGGGGGCAGGTATGGCTACACCTTC. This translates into CASSSGAGGRYGYTF.